Sequencing of this T cell receptor beta chain was carried out in a study of early T cells in non-severe SARS-CoV-2 infection. Study as a whole: The authors sequenced bulk RNA from unsorted whole blood, leaving chains unpaired. Study results and caveats: There was a bias toward anti-spike CD8 responses in VDJdb matching, which missed private and CD4 specificities.

This clonotype was seen repeatedly, ten times or more. Antigen unknown. TCRdb redid the calling of the 5' RACE reads with MiXCR, one entry per CDR3 protein. The sample holds 95,000 to 110,000 distinct CDR3 sequences, roughly 10% seen once. The sequence was collected from an adult who was a healthcare worker with PCR-confirmed SARS-CoV-2 infection or an uninfected control (not recorded which). Sequencing used whole blood.

The CDR3 reads CASSPGGSAETQYF. CDR3 nucleotide sequence: TGTGCCAGCAGCCCGGGAGGCAGTGCAGAGACCCAGTACTTC. The J gene is TRBJ2-5, the V gene TRBV11-2; 7 positions agree with TRBD2. Germline CDR1 and CDR2: SGHAT and FQNNGV. The CDR3 extends over 14 amino acids. Germline trimming cut 5 bases from V and 4 bases from J; bases unmatched to any gene: 7. Combining the CDR3 with reference TRBV11-2 and TRBJ2-5 gives the whole variable domain EAGVAQSPRYKIIEKRQSVAFWCNPISGHATLYWYQQILGQGPKLLIQFQNNGVVDDSQLPKDRFSAERLKGVDSTLKIQPAKLEDSAVYLCASSPGGSAETQYFGPGTRLLVL.